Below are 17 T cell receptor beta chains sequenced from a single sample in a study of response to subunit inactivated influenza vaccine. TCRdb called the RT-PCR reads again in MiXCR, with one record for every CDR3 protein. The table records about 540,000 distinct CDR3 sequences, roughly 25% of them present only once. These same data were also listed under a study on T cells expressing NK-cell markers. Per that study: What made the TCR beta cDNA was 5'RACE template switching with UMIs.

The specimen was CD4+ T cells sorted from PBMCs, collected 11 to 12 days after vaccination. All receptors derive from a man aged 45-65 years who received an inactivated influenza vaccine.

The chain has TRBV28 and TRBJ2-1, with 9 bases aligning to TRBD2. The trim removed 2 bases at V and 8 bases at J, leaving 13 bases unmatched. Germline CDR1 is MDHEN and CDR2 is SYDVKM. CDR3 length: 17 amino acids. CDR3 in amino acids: CASSLLGASGRPDEQFF. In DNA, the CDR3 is TGTGCCAGCAGTTTACTAGGCGCGAGCGGGAGGCCCGATGAGCAGTTCTTC.

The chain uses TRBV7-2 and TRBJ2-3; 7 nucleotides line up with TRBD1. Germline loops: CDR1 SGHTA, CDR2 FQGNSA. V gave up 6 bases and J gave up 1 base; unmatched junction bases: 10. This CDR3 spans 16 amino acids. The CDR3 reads CASRNRRQGGTDTQYF. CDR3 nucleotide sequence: TGTGCCAGCAGAAATCGAAGACAGGGAGGCACAGATACGCAGTATTTT.

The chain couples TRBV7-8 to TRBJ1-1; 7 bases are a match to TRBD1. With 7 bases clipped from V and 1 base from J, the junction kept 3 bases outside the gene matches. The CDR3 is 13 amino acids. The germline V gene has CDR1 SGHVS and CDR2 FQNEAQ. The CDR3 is CASKYRGNTEAFF. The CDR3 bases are TGTGCCAGCAAATACAGGGGGAACACTGAAGCTTTCTTT. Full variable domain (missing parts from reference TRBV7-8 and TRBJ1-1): GAGVSQSPRYKVAKRGQDVALRCDPISGHVSLFWYQQALGQGPEFLTYFQNEAQLDKSGLPSDRFFAERPEGSVSTLKIQRTQQEDSAVYLCASKYRGNTEAFFGQGTRLTVV.

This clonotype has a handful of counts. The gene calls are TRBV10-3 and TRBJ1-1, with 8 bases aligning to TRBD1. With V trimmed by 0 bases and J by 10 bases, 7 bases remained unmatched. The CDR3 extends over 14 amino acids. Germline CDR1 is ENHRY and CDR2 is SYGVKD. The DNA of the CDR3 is TGTGCCATCAGTGAGTCCCAGGGGGCGAGTCCAGCTTTCTTT. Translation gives CAISESQGASPAFF.

In DNA, the CDR3 is TGCGCCAGCAGCTTGGACCAGGGTTTCTATGGCTACACCTTC. It translates to CASSLDQGFYGYTF. V gene TRBV5-1 combines with J gene TRBJ1-2, with D possibly being TRBD1 (5 bases). Trimming removed 0 bases at V and 4 bases at J, with 10 bases between. Germline CDR1 is SGHRS and CDR2 is YFSETQ. CDR3 length equals 14 residues.

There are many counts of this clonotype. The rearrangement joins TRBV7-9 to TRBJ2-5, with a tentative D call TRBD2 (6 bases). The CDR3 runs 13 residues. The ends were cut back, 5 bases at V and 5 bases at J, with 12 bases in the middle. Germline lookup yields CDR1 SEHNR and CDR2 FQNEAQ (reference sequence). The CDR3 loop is CASSPVGRETQYF. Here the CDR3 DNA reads TGTGCCAGCAGCCCCGTTGGGAGGGAGACCCAGTACTTC.

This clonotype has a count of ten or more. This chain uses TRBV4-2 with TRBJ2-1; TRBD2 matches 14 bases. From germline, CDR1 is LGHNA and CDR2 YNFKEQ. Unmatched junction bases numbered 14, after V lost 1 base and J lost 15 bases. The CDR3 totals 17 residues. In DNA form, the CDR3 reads TGTGCCAGCAGCCAAGCTCCGATGGGACTAGCGGGGGATCCTGGGTTCTTC. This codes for CASSQAPMGLAGDPGFF.

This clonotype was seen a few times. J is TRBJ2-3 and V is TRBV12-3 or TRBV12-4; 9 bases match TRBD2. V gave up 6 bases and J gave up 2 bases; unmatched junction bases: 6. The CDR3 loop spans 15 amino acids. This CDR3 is CASRPTSGHTDTQYF. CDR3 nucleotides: TGTGCCAGCAGGCCCACTAGCGGGCACACAGATACGCAGTATTTT.

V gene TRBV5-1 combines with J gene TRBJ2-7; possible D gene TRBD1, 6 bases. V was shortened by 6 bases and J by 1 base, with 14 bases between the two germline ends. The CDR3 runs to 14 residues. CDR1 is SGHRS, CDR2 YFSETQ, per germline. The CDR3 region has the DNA TGCGCCAGCAAGGTTAACAGGGCGTCCTACGAGCAGTACTTC. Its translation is CASKVNRASYEQYF.

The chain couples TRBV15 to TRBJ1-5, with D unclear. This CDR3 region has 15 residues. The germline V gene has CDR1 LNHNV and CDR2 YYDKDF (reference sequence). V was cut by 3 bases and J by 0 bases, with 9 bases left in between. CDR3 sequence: CATSSSRHSNQPQHF. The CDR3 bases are TGTGCCACCAGCAGCTCGCGACATAGCAATCAGCCCCAGCATTTT.

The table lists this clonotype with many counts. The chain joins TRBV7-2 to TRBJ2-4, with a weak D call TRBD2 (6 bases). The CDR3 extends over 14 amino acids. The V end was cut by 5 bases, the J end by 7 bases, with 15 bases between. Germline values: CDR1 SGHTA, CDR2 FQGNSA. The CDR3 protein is CASSRPEGGNIQYF. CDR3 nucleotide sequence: TGTGCCAGCAGCCGTCCGGAGGGCGGGAACATTCAGTACTTC.

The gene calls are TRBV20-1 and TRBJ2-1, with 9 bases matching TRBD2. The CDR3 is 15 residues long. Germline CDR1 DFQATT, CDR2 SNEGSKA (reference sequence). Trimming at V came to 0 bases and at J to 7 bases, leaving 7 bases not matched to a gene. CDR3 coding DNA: TGCAGTGCTAGAGATATAAAGCGGGGGGATAATGAGCAGTTCTTC. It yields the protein CSARDIKRGDNEQFF.

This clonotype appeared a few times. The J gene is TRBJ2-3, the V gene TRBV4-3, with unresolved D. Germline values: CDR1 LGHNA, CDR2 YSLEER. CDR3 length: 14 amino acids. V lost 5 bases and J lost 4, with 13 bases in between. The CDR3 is CASSSRSGADTQYF. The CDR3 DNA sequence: TGCGCCAGCAGCAGCAGAAGTGGCGCAGATACGCAGTATTTT.

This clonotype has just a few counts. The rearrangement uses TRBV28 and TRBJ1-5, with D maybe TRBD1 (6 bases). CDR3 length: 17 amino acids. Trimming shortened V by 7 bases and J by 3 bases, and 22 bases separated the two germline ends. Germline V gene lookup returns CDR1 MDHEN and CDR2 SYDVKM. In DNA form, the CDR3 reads TGTGCCAGCAACCCACTAAGGGGGGGCCGCTCCAATCAGCCCCAGCATTTT. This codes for CASNPLRGGRSNQPQHF. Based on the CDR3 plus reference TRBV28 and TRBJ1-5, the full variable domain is DVKVTQSSRYLVKRTGEKVFLECVQDMDHENMFWYRQDPGLGLRLIYFSYDVKMKEKGDIPEGYSVSREKKERFSLILESASTNQTSMYLCASNPLRGGRSNQPQHFGDGTRLSIL.

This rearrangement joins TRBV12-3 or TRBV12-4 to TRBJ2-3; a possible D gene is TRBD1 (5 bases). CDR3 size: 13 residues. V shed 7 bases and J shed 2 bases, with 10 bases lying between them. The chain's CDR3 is CASTYRITDTQYF. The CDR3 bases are TGTGCCAGCACGTACAGGATCACAGATACGCAGTATTTT.

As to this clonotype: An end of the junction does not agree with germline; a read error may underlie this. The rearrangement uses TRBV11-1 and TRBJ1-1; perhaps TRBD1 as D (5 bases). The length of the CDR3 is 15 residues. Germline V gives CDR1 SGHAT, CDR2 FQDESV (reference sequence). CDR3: CASSLEGLSNTEAYF. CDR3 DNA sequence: TGTGCCAGCAGCTTAGAGGGACTTTCGAACACTGAAGCTTACTTT.

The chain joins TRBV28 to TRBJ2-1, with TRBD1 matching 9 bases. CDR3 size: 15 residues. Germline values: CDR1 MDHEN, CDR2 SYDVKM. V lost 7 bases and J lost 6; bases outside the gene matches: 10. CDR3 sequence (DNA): TGTGCCAGCACCCCCGGGACAGGGCGTATCAATGAGCAGTTCTTC. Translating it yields CASTPGTGRINEQFF.